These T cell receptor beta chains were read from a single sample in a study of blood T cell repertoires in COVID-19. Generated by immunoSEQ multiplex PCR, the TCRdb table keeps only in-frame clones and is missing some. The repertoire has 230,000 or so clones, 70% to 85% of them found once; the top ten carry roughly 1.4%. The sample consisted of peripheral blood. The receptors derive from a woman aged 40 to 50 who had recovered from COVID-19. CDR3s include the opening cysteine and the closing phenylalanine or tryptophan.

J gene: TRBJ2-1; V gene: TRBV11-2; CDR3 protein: CASSLEQSYNEQFF
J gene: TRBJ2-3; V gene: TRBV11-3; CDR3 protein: CASSSDREGSTDTQYF
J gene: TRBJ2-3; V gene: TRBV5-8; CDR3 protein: CASSLGVAGLGTDTQYF
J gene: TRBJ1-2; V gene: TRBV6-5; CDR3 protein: CASSYSPGGSNYGYTF
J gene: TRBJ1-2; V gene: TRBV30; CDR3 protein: CACPGHPYFTF
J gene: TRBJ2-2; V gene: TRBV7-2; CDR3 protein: CASSFAQGTGELFF
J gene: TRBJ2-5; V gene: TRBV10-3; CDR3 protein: CAISEGGGEQETQYF
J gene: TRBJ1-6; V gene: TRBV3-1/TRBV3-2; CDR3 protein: CASSQGPDSPLHF
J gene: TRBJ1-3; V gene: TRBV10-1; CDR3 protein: CASSGGHRSGNTIYF
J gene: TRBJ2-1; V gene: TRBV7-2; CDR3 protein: CASSLERGGYNEQFF
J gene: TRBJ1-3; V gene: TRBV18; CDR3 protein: CASSHNSGLSSSGNTIYF
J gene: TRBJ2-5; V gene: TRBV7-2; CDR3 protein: CASSLARTGTGETQYF
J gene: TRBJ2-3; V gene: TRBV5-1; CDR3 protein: CASSLGSRGSTDTQYF
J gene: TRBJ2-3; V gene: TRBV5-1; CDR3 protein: CASSLGRTSGGIDSDTQYF
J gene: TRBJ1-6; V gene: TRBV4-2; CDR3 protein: CASSPGQTNSPLHF
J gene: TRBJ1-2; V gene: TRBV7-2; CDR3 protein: CASSLVAGSRGYTF
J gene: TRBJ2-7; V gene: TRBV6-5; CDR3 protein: CASRAGTSFSYEQYF
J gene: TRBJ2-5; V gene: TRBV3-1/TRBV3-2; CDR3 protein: CASSWAAIGEVETQYF
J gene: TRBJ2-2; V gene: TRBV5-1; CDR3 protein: CASSQTSGYTGELFF